Given below is one TCR beta chain in context. This clonotype was seen many times. Its antigen specificity is not known. Per-base qualities were not stored, and no clone one base away is much larger. The sample belongs to a study of T cell repertoires in cytomegalovirus infection (dated by TCRdb to between 2018 and 2020). Background for the entire study: The HLA type of each donor mattered for the analysis, because public TCR beta signatures pointed to carriage of CMV infection along with the matching HLA type. Beyond this particular receptor, the publication reports: The ex vivo response was dominated by HLA-C-restricted CMV-specific TCR beta clonotypes, which also provided the single most frequent clonotype in two of eight donors. In both this cohort and an independent cohort of a few hundred donors, the cumulative frequency of public TCR beta family members distinguished carriers of CMV infection plus the relevant HLA type.

According to the germline V gene, CDR1 reads SGHTA and CDR2 reads FQGNSA. From its cysteine to its phenylalanine, the CDR3 spans 16 amino acids. The retained sequence is limited to the CDR3, 48 bases, with the frame set at the first base. Trimming takes 8 bases off V and 4 bases off J; junction bases not matched to a gene: 13. Sequencing took place on an Illumina HiSeq 1500. The public reads were quality trimmed at Q25 with fastp and then assembled into clones with MiXCR by TCRdb, keeping productive beta chains. Under each unique CDR3 protein, matching rows form one entry showing the most common genes and DNA. For this sample the table gives around 320,000 distinct CDR3 sequences, of which more than 8% were detected only once. The ten largest clones capture roughly 4.5% of the sample.

This clonotype originated in a human donor in good health (CMV status not recorded). Some clones in this sample may be carry-over from other donors' samples. The sample taken for sequencing was PBMCs. Recombination joined TRBV7-2 with TRBJ2-7, and 11 junctional nucleotides match TRBD2. The nucleotide sequence reads as follows: TGTGCCAGCGGACACCCCTCTAGCGGGAGGAGGTACGAGCAGTACTTC. Its product reads: CASGHPSSGRRYEQYF.